The entry below gives a single TCR beta chain sequence along with its context. This entry belongs to a study of T cell changes during pregnancy in multiple sclerosis. The CDR3 is made up of 17 amino acids. Between the trimmed V and J ends, which lost 0 bases and 3 bases, there was a span of 17 bases. Germline V gene data show CDR1 as SEHNR and CDR2 as FQNEAQ (reference sequence). The table came from immunoSEQ multiplex PCR; TCRdb's copy has only in-frame clones and leaves some out. The sample carries about 36,000 clones, 91% recorded once. The TCR was taken from a female donor in good health, enrolled as a control in a pregnancy study. The material was CD4+ T cells from peripheral blood mononuclear cells, obtained in the second trimester of pregnancy. The chain is built from TRBV7-9 and TRBJ1-1; TRBD1 is a possible D gene (5 bases). The CDR3, as DNA: TGTGCCAGCAGCTTAGCGCGGGGGGGGGTTGGCGACACTGAAGCTTTCTTT. It is translated as CASSLARGGVGDTEAFF.